The rows below give T cell receptor beta chains drawn from one sample of a study of blood T cell repertoires in COVID-19. Data came from immunoSEQ multiplex PCR; TCRdb stores just in-frame clones and leaves some out. Of 100,000 to 150,000 clones in the sample, about 90% were seen once. What was sequenced was peripheral blood. These receptors all stem from a woman aged 45-65 years with active or convalescent COVID-19. Both conserved end residues are part of each CDR3. A D gene is named only where the DNA matches it firmly. The listing skips clone size in some rows; elsewhere it reads once, few, many or a size class.

>TRBJ1-3|TRBV5-4|NA|NA
TGTGCCAGCAGACCAGGGCCGCCCTCTGGAAACACCATATATTTT
CASRPGPPSGNTIYF
>TRBJ1-5|TRBV28|TRBD1|NA
TGTGCCAGCAGCCGACAGGGGATGCAGCCCCAGCATTTT
CASSRQGMQPQHF
>TRBJ2-7|TRBV5-5|NA|NA
TGTGCCAGCACGGCGGGGAGCTACGAGCAGTACTTC
CASTAGSYEQYF
>TRBJ2-5|TRBV18|NA|NA
TGTGCCAGCTCACCCCGGGAAATGGACCGACGAGAGACCCAGTACTTC
CASSPREMDRRETQYF
>TRBJ2-7|TRBV6-2/TRBV6-3|NA|NA
TGTGCCAGCAGTTACTCCGGCAGGGCCCTCTACGAGCAGTACTTC
CASSYSGRALYEQYF
>TRBJ2-2|TRBV28|NA|NA
TGTGCCAGCAGTTTCCTAAGAGGAGCGAACACCGGGGAGCTGTTTTTT
CASSFLRGANTGELFF
>TRBJ2-1|TRBV30|NA|once
TGTGCCTGGAGAGCGAGCTCCTACAATGAGCAGTTCTTC
CAWRASSYNEQFF
>TRBJ2-1|TRBV28|NA|NA
TGTGCCACTGACGGGATTGATGAGCAGTTCTTC
CATDGIDEQFF
>TRBJ2-7|TRBV7-6|TRBD1|few
TGTGCCAGCAGCTCTTGGGGATTGGCCGGGACAGAAGACGAGCAGTACTTC
CASSSWGLAGTEDEQYF
>TRBJ2-1|TRBV5-4|TRBD1|NA
TGTGCCAGCAGCCTCGGGACAGGGGTCTACAATGAGCAGTTCTTC
CASSLGTGVYNEQFF
>TRBJ2-7|TRBV10-2|NA|few
TGCGCCAGCAGTGGCAGAAGGGAGCTCAACGAGCAGTACTTC
CASSGRRELNEQYF
>TRBJ2-1|TRBV7-9|NA|NA
TGTGCCAGCTCAACCCGCGGGGCCGCCTACAATGAGCAGTTCTTC
CASSTRGAAYNEQFF
>TRBJ2-5|TRBV15|TRBD2|NA
TGTGCCACCAGCAGCGTACTAGCGCTCGAGACCCAGTACTTC
CATSSVLALETQYF
>TRBJ2-5|TRBV19|TRBD2|NA
TGTGCCAGTAGTCCCTCAGCGGGAGAAGAGACCCAGTACTTC
CASSPSAGEETQYF
>TRBJ2-1|TRBV7-2|TRBD1|NA
TGTGCCAGCAGCTTCTCCGGGACAGCCACCTACAATGAGCAGTTCTTC
CASSFSGTATYNEQFF
>TRBJ2-5|TRBV10-3|TRBD2|few
TGTGCCATCAGTGAGTCGGGGAGCGGGAGTGGTCAAGAGACCCAGTACTTC
CAISESGSGSGQETQYF
>TRBJ2-3|TRBV6-5|NA|NA
TGTGCCAGCAGTTACTCGTCCCCGAGCACAGATACGCAGTATTTT
CASSYSSPSTDTQYF
>TRBJ1-2|TRBV28|NA|NA
TGTGCCAGCAGTTTGACAGCACTTTATGGCTACACCTTC
CASSLTALYGYTF
>TRBJ1-5|TRBV6-5|TRBD1|NA
TGTGCCAGCAACCAGGACAGGGATCAGCCCCAGCATTTT
CASNQDRDQPQHF
>TRBJ2-5|TRBV15|NA|NA
TGTGCCACCAGCAGAGATCGAGGAGAGACCCAGTACTTC
CATSRDRGETQYF
>TRBJ2-1|TRBV6-5|NA|NA
TGTGCCAGCAGTTACATGGTAGGAGGTCCCGGGAATGAGCAGTTCTTC
CASSYMVGGPGNEQFF
>TRBJ1-3|TRBV5-5|NA|NA
TGTGCCAGCAGCTTAAGGGGACTGGGAAACACCATATATTTT
CASSLRGLGNTIYF
>TRBJ2-3|TRBV2|TRBD2|NA
TGTGCCAGCAGTGTGGTAGGGACTAGCGGGGTAGATACGCAGTATTTT
CASSVVGTSGVDTQYF
>TRBJ2-7|TRBV9|TRBD1|NA
TGTGCCAGCAGCCCAAGGACAGGGACCTACGAGCAGTACTTC
CASSPRTGTYEQYF
>TRBJ2-7|TRBV6-5|TRBD2|NA
TGTGCCAGCAGGGAGCGGGGGGGTTACGAGCAGTACTTC
CASRERGGYEQYF
>TRBJ2-7|TRBV28|NA|NA
TGTGCCAGCAGTGGAGGGGGGGGAGTTGGCTACGAGCAGTACTTC
CASSGGGGVGYEQYF
>TRBJ1-1|TRBV11-3|NA|NA
TGTGCCAGCAGCTTGCAGCAGGATTCTGAAGCTTTCTTT
CASSLQQDSEAFF
>TRBJ1-3|TRBV18|TRBD1|NA
TGTGCCAGCTCAACGGCCGGGACAGGGGCTGGAAACACCATATATTTT
CASSTAGTGAGNTIYF
>TRBJ1-5|TRBV6-2/TRBV6-3|NA|NA
TGTGCCAGCAGTTACTCGCAGGGTACCAATCAGCCCCAGCATTTT
CASSYSQGTNQPQHF
>TRBJ2-3|TRBV11-2|NA|NA
TGTGCCAGCAGCCCTAGGGGAGATACGCAGTATTTT
CASSPRGDTQYF
>TRBJ1-5|TRBV19|TRBD1|NA
TGTGCCAGTAGTAAGGACAGGGTTGATCAGCCCCAGCATTTT
CASSKDRVDQPQHF
>TRBJ2-7|TRBV28|TRBD2|few
TGTGCCAGCAGTCTGCTAGCGGGAGTCCTATACGAGCAGTACTTC
CASSLLAGVLYEQYF
>TRBJ2-7|TRBV7-8|NA|once
TGTGCCAGCAGCGTTAATTTGGGGACTCCAACCTACGAGCAGTACTTC
CASSVNLGTPTYEQYF